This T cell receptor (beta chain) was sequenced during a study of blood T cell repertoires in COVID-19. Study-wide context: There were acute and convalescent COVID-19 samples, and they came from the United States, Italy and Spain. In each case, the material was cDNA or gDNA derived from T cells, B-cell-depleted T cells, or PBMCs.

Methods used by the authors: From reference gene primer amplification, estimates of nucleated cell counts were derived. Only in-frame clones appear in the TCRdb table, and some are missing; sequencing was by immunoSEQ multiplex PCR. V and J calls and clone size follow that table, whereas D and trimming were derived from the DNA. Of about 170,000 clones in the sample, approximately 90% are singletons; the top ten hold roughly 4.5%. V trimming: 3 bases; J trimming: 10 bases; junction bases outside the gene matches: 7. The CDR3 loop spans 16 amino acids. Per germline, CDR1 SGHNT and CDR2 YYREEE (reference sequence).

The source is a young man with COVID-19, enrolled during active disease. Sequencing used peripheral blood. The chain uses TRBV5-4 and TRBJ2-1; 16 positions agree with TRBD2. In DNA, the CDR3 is TGTGCCAGCAGCTCGGGACTAGCGGGAGGGCTTGGGGAGCAGTTCTTC. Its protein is CASSSGLAGGLGEQFF.